This T cell receptor (beta chain) was identified during a study of low-dose radiotherapy and immunotherapy resistance in tumors. Alpha- and beta-chain coverage of first-strand cDNA came from TRAV- and TRBV-specific primers. TCR amplification used 15 to 20 PCR cycles, a constant-region primer and a V-primer adapter. Each CDR3 protein is one row after TCRdb ran MiXCR on the reads. Altogether almost 40,000 distinct CDR3 sequences are present, roughly 31% being singletons, with the ten largest covering about 3.9%. Stated time point: before trial treatment. The sample holds many counts of this clonotype. The length of the CDR3 is 15 residues. The ends lost 3 bases at V and 1 base at J; junction bases unmatched: 3. CDR1 is KGHSH, CDR2 LQKENI, per germline.

The sequence derives from a male donor with gallbladder cancer. V is TRBV18 and J is TRBJ2-7; the match to TRBD1 covers 10 bases. Sequencing used PBMCs, obtained before treatment. The CDR3 DNA follows: TGTGCCAGCTCACCGAGGACAGGGGGATCCTACGAGCAGTACTTC. This translates into CASSPRTGGSYEQYF.